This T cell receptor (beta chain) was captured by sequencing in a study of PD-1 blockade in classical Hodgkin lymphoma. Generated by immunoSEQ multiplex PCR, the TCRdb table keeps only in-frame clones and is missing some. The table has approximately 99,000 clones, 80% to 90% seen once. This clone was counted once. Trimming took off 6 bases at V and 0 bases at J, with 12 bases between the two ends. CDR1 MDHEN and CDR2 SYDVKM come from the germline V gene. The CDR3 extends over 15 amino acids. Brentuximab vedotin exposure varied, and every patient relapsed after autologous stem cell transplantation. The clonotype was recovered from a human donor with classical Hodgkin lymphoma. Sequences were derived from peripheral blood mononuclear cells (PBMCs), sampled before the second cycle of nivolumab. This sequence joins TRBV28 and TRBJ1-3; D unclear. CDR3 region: CASSRWSSSGNTIYF. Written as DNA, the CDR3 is TGTGCCAGCAGCCGATGGAGCAGCTCTGGAAACACCATATATTTT. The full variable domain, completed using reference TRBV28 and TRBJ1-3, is DVKVTQSSRYLVKRTGEKVFLECVQDMDHENMFWYRQDPGLGLRLIYFSYDVKMKEKGDIPEGYSVSREKKERFSLILESASTNQTSMYLCASSRWSSSGNTIYFGEGSWLTVV.